The clone carrying this T cell receptor (beta chain) has only a few counts. Its antigen remains unknown. Time point specified: newly diagnosed GD, antithyroid drugs for less than 3 months. PBMCs were the source of the RNA used for TCR sequencing. This specimen comes from a study of regulatory T cells in long-lasting Graves disease. Building of the TCR beta libraries involved iRepertoire HTBI primers and Arm-PCR of CDR3 regions. TCRdb itself ran the multiplex PCR reads through MiXCR, one entry per CDR3 protein. The sample yields some 410,000 distinct CDR3 sequences, about 15% seen once. Germline V lookup: CDR1 PRHDT, CDR2 FYEKMQ (reference sequence). With 5 bases clipped from V and 5 bases from J, the junction kept 6 bases outside the gene matches. The CDR3 length is 14 residues. Points from the study as a whole: Favored usage of TRBV28, TRBJ1-2 and TRBJ2-5 was recorded in persistent disease.

The data also belong to a second study, concerning T cells in Graves' hyperthyroidism and ophthalmopathy.

This chain connects TRBV13 to TRBJ2-5; 9 nucleotides agree with TRBD2. This receptor was obtained from a woman aged 25 to 45 with Graves disease. Material: peripheral blood mononuclear cells (PBMCs), obtained at new diagnosis, from a patient treated with antithyroid drugs. The CDR3, as DNA: TGTGCCAGCAGCCGCGGGACTAGCCGGGAGACCCAGTACTTC. Its protein product is CASSRGTSRETQYF.